This T cell receptor beta chain is drawn from a study of T cells expressing NK-cell markers. General study results and limits: Four of the donors also had these clonotypes leading their CD3+CD56-NKG2C+ fraction.

Per germline, CDR1 SQVTM and CDR2 ANQGSEA. CDR3 size: 11 residues. About this clonotype: What it binds is unknown.

No DNA is given; TCRdb re-called the 5' RACE reads and lists each CDR3 protein once. This sample contains 200,000 to 300,000 distinct CDR3 sequences. The sequence derives from a woman aged 18-70 years in good health. The sample taken for sequencing was blood T cells: a sorted CD56 or NKG2C T cell subset, CD4+ or CD8+ T cells, or bulk PBMC T cells (not recorded which). The genes are TRBV29-1 and TRBJ2-1. CDR3 amino acids: CSVDLLNEQFF.